Below, 22 T cell receptor beta chains from the same sample are listed, as sequenced in a study of cytomegalovirus exposure and HLA in healthy donors (dated by TCRdb to 2016 to 2017). The receptor library was made with the immunoSEQ multiplex PCR assay. The multiplex PCR relied on a mix of 60 forward primers for TCR Vbeta segments and 13 reverse primers for TCR Jbeta segments. Held by TCRdb, this immuneACCESS table contains in-frame sequences only and omits some clones. Under half of the omission traces to an unresolved V gene where checked; the cause of the rest is unknown. Here the sample has around 150,000 clones; about 75% occur a single time. The ten biggest clones cover about 2% of the sample. Material: PBMCs. These TCRs come from a female donor in good health and CMV-seronegative.

This clone was counted a few times. The rearrangement joins TRBV6-5 to TRBJ2-3; 7 nucleotides match TRBD1. The CDR3 contains 12 residues. Germline V gives CDR1 MNHEY, CDR2 SVGAGI. V lost 4 bases, J lost 6 bases, and 1 base stayed unmatched. The CDR3 DNA is TGTGCCAGCAGTTCGACAGGGGATACGCAGTATTTT. It yields the protein CASSSTGDTQYF.

The CDR3 region is CASRGTSGSYNEQFF. CDR3 nucleotide sequence: TGTGCCAGCAGGGGGACTAGCGGCTCCTACAATGAGCAGTTCTTC. V and J are TRBV6-5 and TRBJ2-1, with TRBD2 identical over 11 bases. The CDR3 has 15 residues. Per germline, CDR1 MNHEY and CDR2 SVGAGI. After removal of 6 bases from V and 0 bases from J, the junction contained 1 base not matched to a gene.

The genes are TRBV7-3 and TRBJ1-1; D is unresolved. Per the germline V gene, CDR1 is SGHTA and CDR2 is FQGTGA. The V end was cut by 2 bases, the J end by 7 bases, with 17 bases between. The CDR3 contains 15 residues. The CDR3 protein is CASSLQSPGLSEAFF. Written as DNA, the CDR3 is TGTGCCAGCAGCTTACAAAGCCCGGGTTTGAGTGAAGCTTTCTTT.

The V and J genes are TRBV9 and TRBJ2-5; 9 bases fit TRBD2. CDR1 SGDLS and CDR2 YYNGEE come from the germline V gene. V lost 3 bases to trimming and J lost 4 bases; unmatched junction nucleotides: 7. CDR3 length: 15 amino acids. The CDR3 spells CASSEGSGGGETQYF. CDR3 coding DNA: TGTGCCAGCAGCGAGGGTAGCGGGGGAGGAGAGACCCAGTACTTC.

The CDR3 here is CASSPTPGPGTEAFF. The CDR3 DNA reads TGTGCCAGCAGCCCGACCCCAGGGCCCGGCACTGAAGCTTTCTTT. V and J are TRBV9 and TRBJ1-1; possible D gene TRBD1, 5 bases. The germline CDR1 and CDR2 sequences are SGDLS and YYNGEE. The CDR3 contains 15 residues. Trimming stripped 4 bases from V and 4 bases from J, with 17 bases between.

The chain has TRBV2 and TRBJ1-1; D is unresolved. The CDR3 is made up of 15 amino acids. V lost 1 base to trimming and J lost 6 bases, with 15 bases between them. CDR1 and CDR2 (germline): SNHLY, FYNNEI. The DNA of the CDR3 is TGTGCCAGCAGTGAAGGGAGGGAGAAGGGCGCTGAAGCTTTCTTT. Protein: CASSEGREKGAEAFF.

The CDR3 spells CAISELPGGRQTQYF. The CDR3 DNA reads TGTGCCATCAGTGAGTTGCCAGGGGGGAGGCAGACCCAGTACTTC. The rearrangement joins TRBV10-3 to TRBJ2-5; perhaps TRBD1 as D (7 bases). Germline CDR1 reads ENHRY; CDR2 reads SYGVKD. V was cut by 1 base and J by 6 bases, with 15 bases left in between. This CDR3 is built from 15 residues.

The chain links TRBV7-3 to TRBJ2-3, with D tentatively TRBD2 (5 bases). Germline CDR1 reads SGHTA; CDR2 reads FQGTGA. The CDR3 length is 13 residues. V gave up 5 bases and J gave up 0 bases, with 6 bases separating them. The CDR3 coding sequence is TGTGCCAGCAGCAGCGGCAGCACAGATACGCAGTATTTT. This encodes CASSSGSTDTQYF.

This clone appeared a few times. The J gene is TRBJ2-1, the V gene TRBV5-1, with 7 positions matching TRBD2. The CDR3 covers 14 residues. Per the germline V gene, CDR1 is SGHRS and CDR2 is YFSETQ. Losses at the gene ends were 0 bases for V and 10 bases for J; bases not matched to a gene: 7. CDR3 residues: CASSLGAGAQEQFF. CDR3 bases: TGCGCCAGCAGCTTGGGTGCGGGAGCACAGGAGCAGTTCTTC.

The rearrangement links TRBV2 to TRBJ1-1, with 11 bases that match TRBD1. The CDR3 contains 15 residues. V dropped 8 bases and J dropped 4; count of bases not matched to a gene: 9. Germline V lookup: CDR1 SNHLY, CDR2 FYNNEI. CDR3 residues: CASVRTGGWGTEAFF. The CDR3 coding sequence is TGTGCCAGCGTCAGGACAGGGGGCTGGGGCACTGAAGCTTTCTTT.

This clone showed up just a few times. The chain couples TRBV7-8 to TRBJ1-1; D ambiguous. The CDR3 loop spans 14 amino acids. CDR1 is SGHVS and CDR2 is FQNEAQ in the germline V gene. V was cut by 2 bases and J by 0 bases, with 7 bases left in between. The CDR3 protein is CASSLSGLNTEAFF. CDR3 coding DNA: TGTGCCAGCAGCTTAAGCGGTCTGAACACTGAAGCTTTCTTT. The variable domain in full, with the rest retrieved from reference TRBV7-8 and TRBJ1-1, is GAGVSQSPRYKVAKRGQDVALRCDPISGHVSLFWYQQALGQGPEFLTYFQNEAQLDKSGLPSDRFFAERPEGSVSTLKIQRTQQEDSAVYLCASSLSGLNTEAFFGQGTRLTVV.

Only a few counts were recorded for this clone. The chain has TRBV10-2 and TRBJ1-4, with D perhaps TRBD1 (6 bases). The ends were cut back, 4 bases at V and 3 bases at J, with 12 bases in the middle. The CDR3 spans 15 residues. Germline CDR1 reads WSHSY; CDR2 reads SAAADI. This CDR3 reads CASSVSRGPNEKLFF. The CDR3 nucleotides read TGCGCCAGCAGTGTGTCCAGGGGTCCTAATGAAAAACTGTTTTTT.

This chain joins TRBV7-2 and TRBJ2-7; TRBD1 matches 7 bases. Losses at the gene ends were 5 bases for V and 2 bases for J; bases not matched to a gene: 9. Germline V gene lookup returns CDR1 SGHTA and CDR2 FQGNSA. The CDR3 has 15 residues. The CDR3 region has the DNA TGTGCCAGCAGCACCCGCACAGGGGATACCTACGAGCAGTACTTC. Protein sequence: CASSTRTGDTYEQYF.

Notes on this clone: Other DNA sequences of this sample code for an identical CDR3. J is TRBJ1-5 and V is TRBV19; 9 bases line up with TRBD1. The ends lost 4 bases at V and 4 bases at J; junction bases unmatched: 2. The germline gives CDR1 LNHDA, CDR2 SQIVND (reference sequence). CDR3 length equals 14 residues. CDR3 in DNA: TGTGCCAGTAGTACGACAGGGGGAAATCAGCCCCAGCATTTT. Protein sequence: CASSTTGGNQPQHF.

This clone appeared once. The rearrangement joins TRBV19 to TRBJ1-1; D may be TRBD1 (5 bases). Germline V gene sequence: CDR1 LNHDA, CDR2 SQIVND (reference sequence). The CDR3 sequence is 12 residues long. Trimming cost V 3 bases and J 10 bases, with 12 bases left between them. CDR3 protein: CASSITGGLAFF. The CDR3 DNA reads as TGTGCCAGTAGTATTACAGGCGGCTTAGCTTTCTTT.

This clone was detected a few times. The chain has TRBV5-1 and TRBJ2-2, with 9 positions matching TRBD2. V was clipped by 4 bases and J by 6 bases; unmatched bases: 4. CDR1 and CDR2 (germline): SGHRS, YFSETQ. The length of the CDR3 is 14 residues. The CDR3 is CASSLRGGAGELFF. The CDR3, as DNA: TGCGCCAGCAGCCTGCGGGGGGGCGCCGGGGAGCTGTTTTTT.

This clone was seen just once. The chain joins TRBV6-6 to TRBJ1-1; TRBD1 matches 7 bases. Germline CDR1 reads MNHNY; CDR2 reads SVGAGI (reference sequence). CDR3 length: 15 residues. The J segment lost 1 base and the V segment lost 5 bases, leaving 7 bases of the junction unmatched. The CDR3: CASSPPTGRNTEAFF. CDR3 coding DNA: TGTGCCAGCAGTCCACCGACAGGGAGGAACACTGAAGCTTTCTTT.

This rearrangement joins TRBV6-1 to TRBJ2-1; 7 bases are shared with TRBD2. The CDR3 is made up of 15 amino acids. Germline CDR1 and CDR2: MNHNS and SASEGT. V dropped 7 bases and J dropped 0; count of bases not matched to a gene: 6. The DNA of the CDR3 is TGTGCCAGCATCATAGCGGGTACCTCCTACAATGAGCAGTTCTTC. This sequence encodes CASIIAGTSYNEQFF.

The chain recombines TRBV2 with TRBJ1-2; TRBD1 matches at 10 bases. Germline loops: CDR1 SNHLY, CDR2 FYNNEI. The length of the CDR3 is 14 residues. J gave up 5 bases and V 5 bases, and 5 bases lay outside the gene matches. DNA for the CDR3: TGTGCCAGCAGTCTTGGACAGGGGGGGTATGGCTACACCTTC. It codes for CASSLGQGGYGYTF.

As for this clone: Since the CDR3 does not end with the conserved phenylalanine or tryptophan, this likely comes from a read error. Because the CDR3's place on the DNA is in doubt, the DNA is left out and the CDR3 is given as listed by TCRdb. The chain uses TRBV5-1 and TRBJ1-1; whether TRBD1, the table's D call, matches the DNA was not checked. In germline, CDR1 is SGHRS, CDR2 YFSETQ. The CDR3 extends over 9 residues, inclusive of both ends. CDR3 region: CASSLGQGR.

The CDR3 loop reads CASSPYKGQGYGYTF. CDR3 nucleotides: TGTGCCAGCAGCCCTTATAAGGGCCAGGGGTATGGCTACACCTTC. V is TRBV6-5 and J is TRBJ1-2; a weak D match, TRBD1 (6 bases). The CDR3 is made up of 15 amino acids. V shed 6 bases and J shed 5 bases, with 19 bases lying between them. Germline V gene data show CDR1 as MNHEY and CDR2 as SVGAGI.

This chain connects TRBV5-1 to TRBJ2-3, with D hard to call. V was shortened by 4 bases and J by 1 base, with 13 bases between the two germline ends. Germline CDR1 reads SGHRS; CDR2 reads YFSETQ. The length of the CDR3 is 15 residues. As DNA, the CDR3 is TGCGCCAGCAGCCCGGCTGATGGGCGCACAGATACGCAGTATTTT. Encoded protein: CASSPADGRTDTQYF.